These T cell receptor beta chains were read from a single sample in a study of blood T cell repertoires in COVID-19. TCRdb's copy holds only in-frame clones and misses some; the assay was immunoSEQ multiplex PCR. The sample lists 250,000 or so clones, more than 75% seen once, with 0.95% to 1% in the top ten. The sample consisted of peripheral blood. The receptors derive from a middle-aged woman who had recovered from COVID-19. Each CDR3 is given with its conserved first and last residue. The order of the fields is J gene, V gene, D gene, clone size, CDR3 protein, CDR3 DNA. The D gene is left open where the match is weak. Where a row states a size, it is once, few, many or the class of an expanded clone; other rows omit it.

J: TRBJ1-1
V: TRBV18
D: .
size: .
CDR3: CASSPDSYMNTEAFF
DNA: TGTGCCAGCTCACCGGACAGTTATATGAACACTGAAGCTTTCTTT

J: TRBJ2-2
V: TRBV5-4
D: .
size: .
CDR3: CASSPAGYGTGELFF
DNA: TGTGCCAGCAGCCCCGCCGGGTACGGCACCGGGGAGCTGTTTTTT

J: TRBJ1-3
V: TRBV28
D: TRBD1
size: .
CDR3: CASSPGQGPSSGNTIYF
DNA: TGTGCCAGCAGTCCCGGACAGGGGCCGAGCTCTGGAAACACCATATATTTT

J: TRBJ2-3
V: TRBV9
D: TRBD2
size: .
CDR3: CASSGGTSGRNPTTDTQYF
DNA: TGTGCCAGCAGCGGGGGGACTAGCGGGAGGAACCCGACCACAGATACGCAGTATTTT

J: TRBJ2-7
V: TRBV15
D: TRBD2
size: once
CDR3: CATSRVASGDYEQYF
DNA: TGTGCCACCAGCAGAGTCGCTAGCGGAGACTACGAGCAGTACTTC

J: TRBJ1-2
V: TRBV6-6
D: TRBD1
size: .
CDR3: CASSYSEGAYGYTF
DNA: TGTGCCAGCAGTTACTCCGAGGGGGCGTATGGCTACACCTTC

J: TRBJ1-1
V: TRBV5-8
D: .
size: .
CDR3: CASSPWGGTEAFF
DNA: TGTGCCAGCAGTCCTTGGGGGGGCACTGAAGCTTTCTTT

J: TRBJ1-2
V: TRBV19
D: .
size: .
CDR3: CASSIDPGAGYGYTF
DNA: TGTGCCAGTAGTATAGATCCAGGGGCGGGCTATGGCTACACCTTC

J: TRBJ2-1
V: TRBV11-3
D: TRBD2
size: once
CDR3: CASSPHSGTSRPNEQFF
DNA: TGTGCCAGCAGCCCCCACTCAGGGACTAGCAGACCCAATGAGCAGTTCTTC

J: TRBJ1-1
V: TRBV25-1
D: .
size: .
CDR3: CATGGATVEAFF
DNA: TGTGCCACCGGGGGGGCGACAGTTGAAGCTTTCTTT

J: TRBJ1-3
V: TRBV5-6
D: .
size: .
CDR3: CASSPGTIGNTIYF
DNA: TGTGCCAGCAGCCCTGGGACAATTGGAAACACCATATATTTT

J: TRBJ2-2
V: TRBV11-2
D: .
size: once
CDR3: CASSLERGGGLFF
DNA: TGTGCCAGCAGCTTAGAGCGGGGTGGGGGGCTGTTTTTT

J: TRBJ2-1
V: TRBV28
D: TRBD2
size: .
CDR3: CASTSGGQAGGEQFF
DNA: TGTGCCAGCACCTCGGGCGGGCAGGCGGGGGGTGAGCAGTTCTTC

J: TRBJ2-1
V: TRBV7-2
D: TRBD1
size: once
CDR3: CASSPGLGGFEQFF
DNA: TGTGCCAGCAGCCCCGGTCTAGGGGGCTTTGAGCAGTTCTTC

J: TRBJ1-2
V: TRBV12-3/TRBV12-4
D: TRBD1
size: .
CDR3: CASSRTGGGGYTF
DNA: TGTGCCAGCAGCCGAACAGGGGGAGGAGGCTACACCTTC

J: TRBJ2-7
V: TRBV6-6
D: TRBD2
size: .
CDR3: CASSPLAGGPSGLGEQYF
DNA: TGTGCCAGCAGTCCCCTAGCGGGAGGGCCGTCGGGGTTAGGCGAGCAGTACTTC

J: TRBJ1-4
V: TRBV19
D: .
size: .
CDR3: CASSIGGTATNEKLFF
DNA: TGTGCCAGTAGTATCGGAGGGACGGCAACTAATGAAAAACTGTTTTTT

J: TRBJ2-2
V: TRBV18
D: TRBD2
size: .
CDR3: CASLPGLANTGELFF
DNA: TGTGCCAGCTTACCGGGACTAGCGAACACCGGGGAGCTGTTTTTT

J: TRBJ1-5
V: TRBV29-1
D: .
size: .
CDR3: CSVRDTTSNQPQHF
DNA: TGCAGCGTTCGGGACACCACTAGCAATCAGCCCCAGCATTTT

J: TRBJ2-1
V: TRBV9
D: .
size: once
CDR3: CASSPTSGNNEQFF
DNA: TGTGCCAGCAGCCCTACTTCGGGAAACAATGAGCAGTTCTTC